The clone carrying this T cell receptor beta chain appeared a few times. The time point: pre-sensitization, week 0. Indicated treatment: therapeutic diphenylcyclopropenone sensitization with weekly scalp DPC. These data belong to a study of human T cells and chemical hapten exposure. Using its own MiXCR run on the RACE reads, TCRdb lists one record per CDR3 protein. This table has fewer than 300,000 distinct CDR3 sequences, 7.5% to 9% appearing once. The source is a man aged 18 to 29 with alopecia areata. Some clones in this sample may be carry-over from other donors' samples. The sample was whole blood, taken in connection with sensitization to the hapten diphenylcyclopropenone (DPC).

CDR3 nucleotide sequence: TGTGCCAGCAGTGAAAGGGGCCTTCAACATGGCTACACCTTC. As protein: CASSERGLQHGYTF. V is TRBV2 and J is TRBJ1-2; TRBD1 might be the D (5 bases). The V and J ends lost 2 bases and 6 bases respectively, with 13 bases between them. There are 14 residues in the CDR3. Per germline, CDR1 SNHLY and CDR2 FYNNEI.